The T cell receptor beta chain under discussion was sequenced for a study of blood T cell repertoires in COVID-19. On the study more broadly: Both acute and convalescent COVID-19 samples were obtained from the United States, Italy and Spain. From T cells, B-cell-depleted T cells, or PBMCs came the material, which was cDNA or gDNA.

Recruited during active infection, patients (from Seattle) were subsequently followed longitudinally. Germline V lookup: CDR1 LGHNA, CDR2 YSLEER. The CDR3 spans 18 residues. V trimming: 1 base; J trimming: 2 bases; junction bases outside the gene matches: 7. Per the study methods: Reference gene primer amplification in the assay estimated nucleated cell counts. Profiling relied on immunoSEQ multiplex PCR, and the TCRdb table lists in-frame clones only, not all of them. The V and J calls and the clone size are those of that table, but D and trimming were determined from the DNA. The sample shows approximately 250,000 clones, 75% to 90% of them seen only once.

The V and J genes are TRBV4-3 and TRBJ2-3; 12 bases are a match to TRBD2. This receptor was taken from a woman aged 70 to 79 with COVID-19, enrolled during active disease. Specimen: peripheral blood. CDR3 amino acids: CASSQAPTSGGATDTQYF. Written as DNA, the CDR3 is TGCGCCAGCAGCCAAGCGCCGACTAGCGGGGGCGCCACAGATACGCAGTATTTT.